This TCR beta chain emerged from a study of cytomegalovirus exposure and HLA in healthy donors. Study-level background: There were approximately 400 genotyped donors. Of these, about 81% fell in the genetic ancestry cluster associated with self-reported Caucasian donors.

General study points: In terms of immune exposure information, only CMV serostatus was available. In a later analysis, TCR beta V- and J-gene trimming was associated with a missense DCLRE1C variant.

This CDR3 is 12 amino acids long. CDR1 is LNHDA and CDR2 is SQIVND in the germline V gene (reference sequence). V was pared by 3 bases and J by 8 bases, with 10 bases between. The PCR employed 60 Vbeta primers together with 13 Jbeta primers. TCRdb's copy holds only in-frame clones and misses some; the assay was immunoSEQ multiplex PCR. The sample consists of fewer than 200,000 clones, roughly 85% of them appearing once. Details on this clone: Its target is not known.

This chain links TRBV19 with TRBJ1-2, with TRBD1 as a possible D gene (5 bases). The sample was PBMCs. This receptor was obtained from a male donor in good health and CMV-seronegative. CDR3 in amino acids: CASSMGGTGYTF. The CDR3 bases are TGTGCCAGTAGTATGGGAGGGACCGGCTACACCTTC.